The source of this TCR beta chain is a study of shared clonotypes between healthy human individuals. The wider study: With ages of 18 to 49, the donors were two women and three men. Study-wide findings and caveats: Clonotype sharing among the donors was expected to vary with sequencing depth. A reduction in generation probabilities was seen for non-shared clonotypes relative to those shared by all four donors.

The assay was immunoSEQ multiplex PCR, and TCRdb's table has in-frame clones only and misses some. The sample records 950,000 to 1,100,000 clones, approximately 72% being singletons. Germline CDR1 and CDR2: LNHDA and SQIVND (reference sequence). Trimming cost V 3 bases and J 6 bases, with 15 bases left between them. This CDR3 region has 15 residues. In the case of this clone: Its specificity is unknown.

Healthy HIV-negative adults without recent acute infections or vaccinations served as donors. The TCR was taken from a man aged 18-30 years in good health. The chain is built from TRBV19 and TRBJ1-5; possibly TRBD1 for D (6 bases). The source material was memory CD4+ T cells sorted from blood. The subset is: CD45RA-negative fraction. This CDR3 reads CASSIMGAPSQPQHF. The CDR3 region has the DNA TGTGCCAGTAGTATCATGGGGGCCCCGAGTCAGCCCCAGCATTTT.